The rows below give T cell receptor beta chains drawn from one sample of a study of T-cell reconstitution after alpha-beta-depleted transplantation in children. TCRdb independently ran MiXCR on the PCR reads; one entry per CDR3 protein. The data show tens of thousands of distinct CDR3 sequences, 40% to 55% seen once. The sample consisted of PBMCs, mostly from graft donor cells, taken 360 days after TCRalphabeta/CD19-depleted stem cell transplant. The receptors originated from a male patient aged 10-17 years who had a stem cell transplant for acute lymphoblastic leukemia, so the T cells may come from the graft donor. Each CDR3 is given with its conserved first and last residue. The D gene is left open where the match is weak. Only part of the rows carry a size: once, few, many, or a class if the clone is expanded.

CDR3aa: CASSLSGGLYAEAFF; CDR3nt: TGCGCCAGCAGCTTGTCGGGGGGGTTGTACGCTGAAGCTTTCTTT; abundance: .; v_gene: TRBV5-1; d_gene: .; j_gene: TRBJ1-1; len: 15
CDR3aa: CASSLYWEGNPYEQYF; CDR3nt: TGTGCCAGCAGTTTATATTGGGAGGGGAACCCCTACGAGCAGTACTTC; abundance: few; v_gene: TRBV28; d_gene: TRBD2; j_gene: TRBJ2-7; len: 16
CDR3aa: CASSFLGQKNIQYF; CDR3nt: TGTGCCAGCAGTTTTTTGGGACAGAAAAACATTCAGTACTTC; abundance: .; v_gene: TRBV12-3/TRBV12-4; d_gene: TRBD1; j_gene: TRBJ2-4; len: 14
CDR3aa: CASAVVSGTGPFYEQYF; CDR3nt: TGTGCCAGCGCAGTCGTATCCGGGACAGGGCCGTTCTACGAGCAGTACTTC; abundance: once; v_gene: TRBV12-3/TRBV12-4; d_gene: TRBD1; j_gene: TRBJ2-7; len: 17
CDR3aa: CSVDRGLYEQYF; CDR3nt: TGCAGCGTTGACAGGGGGCTCTACGAGCAGTACTTC; abundance: few; v_gene: TRBV29-1; d_gene: TRBD1; j_gene: TRBJ2-7; len: 12
CDR3aa: CASSLRASLAVFYNEQFF; CDR3nt: TGTGCCAGCAGCTTAAGGGCCTCCCTAGCGGTCTTTTACAATGAGCAGTTCTTC; abundance: .; v_gene: TRBV7-6; d_gene: TRBD2; j_gene: TRBJ2-1; len: 18
CDR3aa: CSATLPNRNEQFF; CDR3nt: TGCAGTGCCACCCTCCCCAATAGGAATGAGCAGTTCTTC; abundance: .; v_gene: TRBV20-1; d_gene: .; j_gene: TRBJ2-1; len: 13
CDR3aa: CASSQGLAGVSYEQYF; CDR3nt: TGCGCCAGCAGCCAGGGACTAGCGGGAGTCTCCTACGAGCAGTACTTC; abundance: .; v_gene: TRBV4-3; d_gene: TRBD2; j_gene: TRBJ2-7; len: 16
CDR3aa: CASSLDFSSGNTIYF; CDR3nt: TGCGCCAGCAGCTTGGATTTCAGCTCTGGAAACACCATATATTTT; abundance: .; v_gene: TRBV5-1; d_gene: .; j_gene: TRBJ1-3; len: 15
CDR3aa: CSARVGAGGGDEQFF; CDR3nt: TGCAGTGCTAGAGTAGGGGCGGGAGGAGGGGATGAGCAGTTCTTC; abundance: once; v_gene: TRBV20-1; d_gene: TRBD2; j_gene: TRBJ2-1; len: 15
CDR3aa: CASSYPTGQAGGLEQFF; CDR3nt: TGTGCCAGCAGTTACCCGACTGGTCAAGCGGGAGGGCTTGAGCAGTTCTTC; abundance: .; v_gene: TRBV6-5; d_gene: TRBD2; j_gene: TRBJ2-1; len: 17
CDR3aa: CAISETKVRERDYNEQFF; CDR3nt: TGTGCCATCAGTGAGACTAAGGTTCGGGAGCGGGATTACAATGAGCAGTTCTTC; abundance: .; v_gene: TRBV10-3; d_gene: TRBD2; j_gene: TRBJ2-1; len: 18
CDR3aa: CAWGGGRYEQYF; CDR3nt: TGTGCCTGGGGGGGTGGTCGCTACGAGCAGTACTTC; abundance: few; v_gene: TRBV28; d_gene: TRBD2; j_gene: TRBJ2-7; len: 12
CDR3aa: CSVRGTSGIANTGELFF; CDR3nt: TGCAGCGTTCGAGGGACTAGCGGGATAGCGAACACCGGGGAGCTGTTTTTT; abundance: .; v_gene: TRBV29-1; d_gene: TRBD2; j_gene: TRBJ2-2; len: 17
CDR3aa: CASSPRGDYEQYF; CDR3nt: TGTGCCAGCTCACCCCGGGGTGATTACGAGCAGTACTTC; abundance: .; v_gene: TRBV18; d_gene: .; j_gene: TRBJ2-7; len: 13
CDR3aa: CASSYSEDGFVAYEQYF; CDR3nt: TGTGCCAGCAGTTACTCGGAAGACGGTTTTGTGGCATACGAGCAGTACTTC; abundance: .; v_gene: TRBV6-2/TRBV6-3; d_gene: .; j_gene: TRBJ2-7; len: 17
CDR3aa: CASGRGTNTEAFF; CDR3nt: TGTGCCAGCGGCAGGGGAACAAACACTGAAGCTTTCTTT; abundance: .; v_gene: TRBV28; d_gene: .; j_gene: TRBJ1-1; len: 13
CDR3aa: CASTLRGTSGGASGANVLTF; CDR3nt: TGTGCCAGCACCCTACGCGGTACTAGCGGGGGGGCCTCTGGGGCCAACGTCCTGACTTTC; abundance: .; v_gene: TRBV7-2; d_gene: TRBD2; j_gene: TRBJ2-6; len: 20
CDR3aa: CASSLPPQGGHGYTF; CDR3nt: TGTGCCAGCAGTTTACCCCCCCAGGGCGGTCATGGCTACACCTTC; abundance: few; v_gene: TRBV28; d_gene: .; j_gene: TRBJ1-2; len: 15
CDR3aa: CASSATKDTQYF; CDR3nt: TGCGCCAGCAGTGCTACAAAAGATACGCAGTATTTT; abundance: .; v_gene: TRBV10-1; d_gene: .; j_gene: TRBJ2-3; len: 12
CDR3aa: CASSENLLPGPRSNEQFF; CDR3nt: TGTGCCAGCAGTGAAAATCTCCTACCGGGACCCCGGTCCAATGAGCAGTTCTTC; abundance: few; v_gene: TRBV25-1; d_gene: .; j_gene: TRBJ2-1; len: 18
CDR3aa: CASSSGGESTDTQYF; CDR3nt: TGTGCCAGCAGTAGCGGGGGGGAGAGCACAGATACGCAGTATTTT; abundance: .; v_gene: TRBV7-9; d_gene: TRBD2; j_gene: TRBJ2-3; len: 15
CDR3aa: CASNDRYEQYF; CDR3nt: TGTGCCTCTAACGACCGCTACGAGCAGTACTTC; abundance: few; v_gene: TRBV28; d_gene: .; j_gene: TRBJ2-7; len: 11
CDR3aa: CASSYVVGRSSYEQYF; CDR3nt: TGTGCCAGCAGTTACGTCGTGGGGAGGAGCTCCTACGAGCAGTACTTC; abundance: .; v_gene: TRBV6-2/TRBV6-3; d_gene: .; j_gene: TRBJ2-7; len: 16
CDR3aa: CASSPLLIGSSYEQYF; CDR3nt: TGTGCCAGCAGTCCGCTTCTGATAGGCTCCTCCTACGAGCAGTACTTC; abundance: .; v_gene: TRBV28; d_gene: .; j_gene: TRBJ2-7; len: 16
CDR3aa: CASSPGGNYGYTF; CDR3nt: TGTGCCAGCAGTCCAGGGGGCAACTATGGCTACACCTTC; abundance: .; v_gene: TRBV12-3/TRBV12-4; d_gene: TRBD1; j_gene: TRBJ1-2; len: 13
CDR3aa: CASSLLTINEQFF; CDR3nt: TGTGCCAGCAGTTTACTGACTATCAATGAGCAGTTCTTC; abundance: .; v_gene: TRBV12-3/TRBV12-4; d_gene: .; j_gene: TRBJ2-1; len: 13
CDR3aa: CASSRLAGGPETQYF; CDR3nt: TGTGCCAGCAGCAGGCTAGCGGGAGGGCCAGAGACCCAGTACTTC; abundance: .; v_gene: TRBV6-1; d_gene: TRBD2; j_gene: TRBJ2-5; len: 15
CDR3aa: CASTVDRDYEQYF; CDR3nt: TGCGCATCAACGGTGGACAGGGATTACGAGCAGTACTTC; abundance: .; v_gene: TRBV5-1; d_gene: TRBD1; j_gene: TRBJ2-7; len: 13
CDR3aa: CASSYSTGVAAQYF; CDR3nt: TGTGCCAGCAGTTACTCCACGGGAGTAGCGGCCCAGTACTTC; abundance: few; v_gene: TRBV6-5; d_gene: .; j_gene: TRBJ2-5; len: 14
CDR3aa: CASSQGKGLAGGRARGQFF; CDR3nt: TGTGCCAGCAGCCAAGGGAAGGGACTAGCGGGAGGGAGGGCAAGGGGGCAGTTCTTC; abundance: .; v_gene: TRBV3-1; d_gene: TRBD2; j_gene: TRBJ2-1; len: 19
CDR3aa: CASSVGDSLYEQYF; CDR3nt: TGCGCCAGCAGTGTTGGGGACAGCCTCTACGAGCAGTACTTC; abundance: .; v_gene: TRBV5-1; d_gene: TRBD1; j_gene: TRBJ2-7; len: 14
CDR3aa: CASSLRTSVYEQYF; CDR3nt: TGCGCCAGCAGCCTCCGGACTAGCGTATACGAGCAGTACTTC; abundance: .; v_gene: TRBV5-1; d_gene: TRBD2; j_gene: TRBJ2-7; len: 14
CDR3aa: CASSPQVNTEAFF; CDR3nt: TGTGCCAGCTCACCACAGGTGAACACTGAAGCTTTCTTT; abundance: .; v_gene: TRBV18; d_gene: .; j_gene: TRBJ1-1; len: 13
CDR3aa: CASNPRGLNYEQYF; CDR3nt: TGTGCCAGCAATCCACGGGGTCTAAACTACGAGCAGTACTTC; abundance: .; v_gene: TRBV6-2/TRBV6-3; d_gene: .; j_gene: TRBJ2-7; len: 14
CDR3aa: CASSVGQVDGYTF; CDR3nt: TGTGCCAGCAGCGTAGGGCAGGTAGACGGCTACACCTTC; abundance: .; v_gene: TRBV9; d_gene: .; j_gene: TRBJ1-2; len: 13
CDR3aa: CSARSGKTYEQYF; CDR3nt: TGCAGTGCTAGAAGTGGGAAAACCTACGAGCAGTACTTC; abundance: many; v_gene: TRBV20-1; d_gene: .; j_gene: TRBJ2-7; len: 13
CDR3aa: CSARRQDPYEQYF; CDR3nt: TGCAGTGCCCGTCGGCAGGACCCCTACGAGCAGTACTTC; abundance: .; v_gene: TRBV20-1; d_gene: .; j_gene: TRBJ2-7; len: 13
CDR3aa: CASTLSPSAGTDTQYF; CDR3nt: TGTGCCAGCACCCTTTCCCCTAGTGCGGGGACAGATACGCAGTATTTT; abundance: .; v_gene: TRBV7-8; d_gene: .; j_gene: TRBJ2-3; len: 16
CDR3aa: CASSPVGGHGYTF; CDR3nt: TGTGCCAGCAGCCCGGTAGGGGGCCATGGCTACACCTTC; abundance: once; v_gene: TRBV7-9; d_gene: TRBD1; j_gene: TRBJ1-2; len: 13
CDR3aa: CASSSPNTGELFF; CDR3nt: TGTGCCAGCAGCTCACCGAACACCGGGGAGCTGTTTTTT; abundance: .; v_gene: TRBV12-3/TRBV12-4; d_gene: .; j_gene: TRBJ2-2; len: 13
CDR3aa: CASSLGTPEIF; CDR3nt: TGTGCCAGCAGTCTCGGGACTCCAGAGATCTTC; abundance: .; v_gene: TRBV12-3/TRBV12-4; d_gene: .; j_gene: TRBJ2-1; len: 11